What follows describes a single TCR beta chain. The antigen is not known. The V gene end was trimmed by 0 bases and the J gene end by 4 bases; junction bases not matched to a gene: 11. Germline V gene lookup returns CDR1 DFQATT and CDR2 SNEGSKA (reference sequence). The CDR3 loop spans 16 amino acids. This record belongs to a study of post-analysis software for immune sequencing data. Study background: Some patients lacked subtype; others had relapsing-remitting, secondary progressive or progressive-relapsing disease. Findings and limits, study-wide: About five TRBV segments were more frequent in patients than controls; TRBV5-6, TRBV5-1 and TRBV20-1 belonged to this group. Multiple sclerosis patients showed significantly lower normalized Chao1 diversity than controls did.

The TCR beta cDNA libraries contained unique molecular identifiers. Out of about 1 to 11 million T cells, a few hundred thousand cDNA molecules were generated. One entry per CDR3 protein, called by TCRdb with MiXCR from the PCR reads. Counted here are about 770,000 distinct CDR3 sequences, approximately 44% occurring once; the ten biggest clones make up 4.9%. This clonotype originated in a girl aged 5 to 17 with multiple sclerosis. Specimen: blood. This chain links TRBV20-1 with TRBJ1-1, with 7 bases fitting TRBD1. CDR3 DNA: TGCAGTGCTAGAGATCCCCTGACAGGGCGGGGCACTGAAGCTTTCTTT. Protein: CSARDPLTGRGTEAFF.